Listed here are 14 T cell receptor beta chains from one sample, sequenced in a study of CD8+CD57+ T cells in acquired aplastic anemia. Both TCR beta VDJ combination and CDR3 sequence profiling were carried out. Genomic DNA was the template for this profiling. Each CDR3 protein is one row after TCRdb ran MiXCR on the reads. The sample consists of approximately 80,000 distinct CDR3 sequences, roughly 70% of them appearing once. Flow cytometry had shown expanded CD8+CD57+ cells in the patients chosen for sequencing. The source material was sorted CD4+, CD8+, or CD8+CD57+ T cells (not recorded which) from PBMCs. The receptors originated from a human donor with aplastic anemia.

Worth noting for this clonotype: At one boundary the junction diverges from the germline segment, which might be a read error. The gene calls are TRBV2 and TRBJ1-6; D might be TRBD1 (6 bases). The CDR3 loop spans 14 amino acids. The germline gives CDR1 SNHLY, CDR2 FYNNEI. The CDR3 DNA is TGCGCCAGCAGCCAAGACAGGTCTTCTTCACCCCTCCACTTT. It translates to CASSQDRSSSPLHF.

The rearrangement links TRBV20-1 to TRBJ2-1; 11 bases are a match to TRBD2. V lost 0 bases to trimming and J lost 4 bases; unmatched junction nucleotides: 8. Germline loops: CDR1 DFQATT, CDR2 SNEGSKA (reference sequence). The CDR3 spans 17 residues. CDR3 nucleotides: TGCAGTGCTAGAGAATTGCCTAGCGGGGGGCTGTACAATGAGCAGTTCTTC. It translates to CSARELPSGGLYNEQFF.

The chain links TRBV28 to TRBJ2-5; D ambiguous. The CDR3 runs 15 residues. Germline CDR1 is MDHEN and CDR2 is SYDVKM. V gave up 0 bases and J gave up 3 bases, with 11 bases separating them. CDR3 nucleotides: TGTGCCAGCAGTTTATGGCACGTTGTCGAAGAGACCCAGTACTTC. Its protein product is CASSLWHVVEETQYF. Using reference TRBV28 and TRBJ2-5 for the parts outside the CDR3, the full variable domain is DVKVTQSSRYLVKRTGEKVFLECVQDMDHENMFWYRQDPGLGLRLIYFSYDVKMKEKGDIPEGYSVSREKKERFSLILESASTNQTSMYLCASSLWHVVEETQYFGPGTRLLVL.

The rearrangement joins TRBV19 to TRBJ2-7; TRBD1 or TRBD2 may be the D gene (5 bases each). This CDR3 has 13 residues. Trimming removed 3 bases at V and 5 bases at J, with 11 bases between. The V gene's germline CDR1 is LNHDA and CDR2 SQIVND (reference sequence). The CDR3 loop reads CASSIRGPDEQYF. The CDR3 DNA reads as TGTGCCAGTAGTATTCGGGGACCGGACGAGCAGTACTTC. The full variable domain, completed using reference TRBV19 and TRBJ2-7, is DGGITQSPKYLFRKEGQNVTLSCEQNLNHDAMYWYRQDPGQGLRLIYYSQIVNDFQKGDIAEGYSVSREKKESFPLTVTSAQKNPTAFYLCASSIRGPDEQYFGPGTRLTVT.

The table lists this clonotype with a few counts. V is TRBV2 and J is TRBJ1-3; D gene unclear. There are 14 residues in the CDR3. V shed 7 bases and J shed 4 bases, with 14 bases lying between them. Germline V lookup: CDR1 SNHLY, CDR2 FYNNEI. The CDR3 sequence is CASTRQEGGNTIYF. The CDR3 region has the DNA TGTGCCAGCACTCGACAAGAAGGAGGAAACACCATATATTTT. Full variable domain (missing parts from reference TRBV2 and TRBJ1-3): EPEVTQTPSHQVTQMGQEVILRCVPISNHLYFYWYRQILGQKVEFLVSFYNNEISEKSEIFDDQFSVERPDGSNFTLKIRSTKLEDSAMYFCASTRQEGGNTIYFGEGSWLTVV.

This clonotype has a handful of counts. CDR3 region: CSVAVAGGTNEQFF. CDR3 bases: TGCAGCGTTGCCGTGGCGGGAGGGACCAATGAGCAGTTCTTC. The chain recombines TRBV29-1 with TRBJ2-1, with 9 nucleotides matching TRBD2. V trimming: 4 bases; J trimming: 6 bases; junction bases outside the gene matches: 7. The germline V gene has CDR1 SQVTM and CDR2 ANQGSEA. The CDR3 is 14 amino acids.

The chain is built from TRBV7-3 and TRBJ1-1; D perhaps matches TRBD1 (5 bases). Germline V gene sequence: CDR1 SGHTA, CDR2 FQGTGA. Trimming left V 4 bases short and J 4 bases short, with 16 bases between. The CDR3 is made up of 15 amino acids. The CDR3 protein is CASSSPNTGLTEAFF. The CDR3 DNA reads as TGTGCCAGCAGCTCCCCCAATACAGGTCTCACTGAAGCTTTCTTT.

There are a few counts of this clonotype. This chain joins TRBV20-1 and TRBJ2-7, with D uncertain. The germline gives CDR1 DFQATT, CDR2 SNEGSKA (reference sequence). CDR3 length: 12 amino acids. V dropped 0 bases and J dropped 4 bases, with 7 bases sitting between them. The CDR3 DNA sequence: TGCAGTGCTAGAGAAGCCCAGTACGAGCAGTACTTC. It translates to CSAREAQYEQYF.

The chain is built from TRBV20-1 and TRBJ2-1; the match to TRBD2 covers 8 bases. V shed 1 base, J shed 6 bases, and the junction held 14 bases outside the gene matches. Per germline, CDR1 DFQATT and CDR2 SNEGSKA (reference sequence). This CDR3 has 17 residues. In DNA, the CDR3 is TGCAGTGCTAGAGTCGGAAGCGGGAGTGGACGTGTCAATGAGCAGTTCTTC. This gives the protein CSARVGSGSGRVNEQFF.

This clonotype was counted between two and nine times. V is TRBV2 and J is TRBJ2-7, with D possibly being TRBD1 (6 bases). Trimming cost V 5 bases and J 3 bases, with 14 bases left between them. The CDR3 consists of 14 residues. Looked up from germline, CDR1 is SNHLY and CDR2 is FYNNEI. The CDR3 DNA reads as TGTGCCAGCAGTAGGACAGTGGGATTCTACGAGCAGTACTTC. Translated: CASSRTVGFYEQYF.

The count of this clonotype is one. The chain combines TRBV9 with TRBJ2-3; D possibly uses TRBD1 or TRBD2 (5 bases each). The CDR3 runs to 12 residues. Trimming shortened V by 0 bases and J by 8 bases, and 7 bases separated the two germline ends. The germline V gene has CDR1 SGDLS and CDR2 YYNGEE. CDR3 nucleotides: TGTGCCAGCAGCGTAGAGAGGGGTACGCAGTATTTT. Its protein is CASSVERGTQYF.

The chain links TRBV10-3 to TRBJ2-1, with 14 positions matching TRBD2. J was trimmed by 8 bases and V by 6 bases; bases with no gene match: 6. This CDR3 contains 15 residues. Germline assignment: CDR1 ENHRY and CDR2 SYGVKD. CDR3 DNA: TGTGCCATCAGGACGACTAGCGGGAGGGCCGATGAGCAGTTCTTC. Encoded protein: CAIRTTSGRADEQFF.

This chain uses TRBV10-3 with TRBJ2-7; 7 bases are a match to TRBD2. CDR3 length equals 17 residues. Germline assignment: CDR1 ENHRY and CDR2 SYGVKD. The J segment lost 3 bases and the V segment lost 2 bases, leaving 13 bases of the junction unmatched. DNA of the CDR3: TGTGCCATCAGTGAGACGGGCTTGGCGGCGGGGGTCTACGAGCAGTACTTC. This encodes CAISETGLAAGVYEQYF.

The rearrangement uses TRBV20-1 and TRBJ2-7; perhaps D is TRBD1 or TRBD2 (5 bases each). Trimming left V 3 bases short and J 0 bases short, with 9 bases between. The CDR3 extends over 13 amino acids. Germline-derived CDR1 and CDR2 are DFQATT and SNEGSKA (reference sequence). CDR3 coding DNA: TGCAGTGCTAGCCCCGGGACCTCCTACGAGCAGTACTTC. Its protein is CSASPGTSYEQYF.